This T cell receptor (beta chain) is drawn from a study of T cell repertoires in cytomegalovirus infection (dated 2019 in TCRdb). With respect to the entire study: Alongside well-studied HLA-B-restricted epitopes, the peptide stimulations were aimed at recently identified HLA-C-restricted CMV epitopes, whose presentation resists viral immunomodulation. Donor HLA type was relevant to the analysis, as public TCR beta signatures indicated carriage of CMV infection together with the matching HLA type. Broad study findings and their caveats: In the ex vivo response, HLA-C-restricted CMV-specific TCR beta clonotypes were dominant, and in two of eight donors the single most frequent clonotype came from this HLA-C-restricted group. Carriers of CMV infection plus the relevant HLA type were discriminated by the cumulative frequency of public TCR beta family members in the study cohort and in an independent roughly 400-donor cohort.

This clonotype has a count of ten or more. No antigen is known for it. No much larger clone is present one base from it, and per-base qualities are unavailable. V sheds 5 bases and J sheds 3 bases, leaving 14 bases between their ends. Spanning cysteine to phenylalanine, the CDR3 consists of 15 amino acids. The sequence is cut down to CDR3 DNA, 45 bases in frame from base 1. For CDR1 and CDR2, the germline V gene (reference sequence) lists PRHDT and FYEKMQ. This sample was sequenced with an Illumina HiSeq 1500. TCRdb ran its own pipeline on the public reads, namely fastp trimming at Q25 and MiXCR clone calling, and kept in-frame beta chains. Every entry covers one CDR3 protein and lists the most common genes and DNA from its rows. The sample table contains 830,000 or so distinct CDR3 sequences; only one count was recorded for 30% to 35% of them. The biggest ten clones account for roughly 12% of the sample.

This specimen's treatment or condition label, per the study, means: in vitro stimulation with specific CMV peptide epitopes to enrich CMV-specific T cells. The rearranged chain carries TRBV13 and TRBJ2-1, and TRBD2 may be the D gene, going by 6 matching bases. The source was cultured CD8+ T cells from PBMCs, collected from culture after CMV antigen stimulation. The TCR comes from a human donor in good health (CMV status not recorded). Some clones in this sample may be carry-over from other donors' samples. The nucleotides are TGTGCCAGCAGCGAAACTAGCTTCAACTACAATGAGCAGTTCTTC. It specifies CASSETSFNYNEQFF.